This T cell receptor (beta chain) was found in a study of T cell responses to AZD1222 COVID-19 vaccine. Study-level background: Second-dose timings of about 4 or about 12 weeks were pooled. Findings of the study overall: The number of AZD1222 recipients seropositive at baseline was only 5 to 7. Regions 160-218 and 743-854 held dominance among vaccine-associated CD4 TCRs, which spanned spike. The study found Spike-specific TCR breadth and depth rose after two AZD1222 doses.

Comments on this clone: Its antigen is not identified.

Germline CDR1 reads MRHNA; CDR2 reads SNTAGT. With 5 bases removed from V and 2 bases from J, the gap between germline ends came to 7 bases. This CDR3 has 14 residues. Some clones are missing from TCRdb's copy, which holds only in-frame ones; the method was immunoSEQ multiplex PCR. The profile covers 90,000 to 100,000 clones, with about 85% appearing a single time and 2.9% taken by the ten largest. Sequences were derived from peripheral blood, sampled on day 0 of AZD1222 vaccination. The TCR sequence derives from an adult in good health. This chain joins TRBV6-4 and TRBJ1-6; D is unclear. CDR3 residues: CASSSAAYNSPLHF. CDR3 sequence (DNA): TGTGCCAGCAGTTCGGCCGCCTATAATTCACCCCTCCACTTT.